One sample yielded the 30 T cell receptor beta chains listed below, sequenced in a study of vaccination and CD4 T cells after COVID-19. Once obtained from cultured CD4+ T cells, the DNA was sequenced using the Oncomine TCR Beta short-read assay. MiXCR was run by TCRdb on the PCR reads, yielding one entry per CDR3 protein. Among 20,000 to 30,000 distinct CDR3 sequences, roughly two fifths were seen once, and the ten largest hold roughly 10%. Noted treatment: roughly 10-day PBMC culture with coronavirus spike peptide pools or control peptides (ViraFEST assay). Their cognate antigens are unknown. The sample consisted of CD4+ T cells from blood, cultured in vitro. The receptors shown here come from a human donor who had recovered from COVID-19.

This clonotype has just a few counts. The rearrangement uses TRBV7-7 and TRBJ2-3; 14 bases line up with TRBD2. The germline V gene encodes CDR1 SSHAT and CDR2 FNYEAQ (reference sequence). The CDR3 is made up of 15 amino acids. CDR3 DNA sequence: TGTGCTGTCGGGGGGACTAGCGGGAGTAGGGATACGCAGTATTTT. The encoded protein is CAVGGTSGSRDTQYF.

This clonotype showed up just a few times. The V gene is TRBV7-2, the J gene TRBJ1-5; D may be TRBD1 (6 bases). Germline-derived CDR1 and CDR2 are SGHTA and FQGNSA. Between the trimmed V and J ends, which lost 1 base and 3 bases, there was a span of 10 bases. This CDR3 spans 15 amino acids. Here the CDR3 reads CASSLDGGANQPQHF. The CDR3, as DNA: TGTGCCAGCAGCTTAGATGGGGGCGCCAATCAGCCCCAGCATTTT.

The chain has TRBV28 and TRBJ1-5; possibly TRBD1 for D (5 bases). V dropped 7 bases and J dropped 0 bases, with 16 bases sitting between them. The CDR3 sequence is 16 residues long. CDR1 is MDHEN and CDR2 is SYDVKM in the germline V gene. As DNA, the CDR3 is TGTGCCAGCATCATTCGGGGCAGGGCTAGCAATCAGCCCCAGCATTTT. As protein: CASIIRGRASNQPQHF.

The chain recombines TRBV6-2 or TRBV6-3 with TRBJ2-1, with 15 nucleotides matching TRBD2. The CDR3 sequence is 17 residues long. Germline lookup yields CDR1 MNHEY and CDR2 SVGEGT. J gave up 7 bases and V 4 bases, and 8 bases lay outside the gene matches. The chain's CDR3 is CASSSLRTSGRGNEQFF. The CDR3 DNA is TGTGCCAGCAGTTCCCTTCGGACTAGCGGGAGGGGTAATGAGCAGTTCTTC.

The chain carries TRBV30 and TRBJ2-1, with 8 bases identical to TRBD2. Germline values: CDR1 GTSNPN, CDR2 SVGIG (reference sequence). The CDR3 length is 14 residues. Germline trimming cut 6 bases from V and 1 base from J; bases unmatched to any gene: 5. The CDR3 reads CACQSGSSYNEQFF. In DNA, the CDR3 is TGTGCCTGCCAGAGCGGGAGTTCCTACAATGAGCAGTTCTTC.

This clonotype has only a few counts. The chain employs TRBV20-1 and TRBJ1-1; a weak D match, TRBD1 (6 bases). The CDR3 totals 13 residues. In germline, CDR1 is DFQATT, CDR2 SNEGSKA (reference sequence). Trimming stripped 5 bases from V and 6 bases from J, with 16 bases between. The CDR3 reads CSAGGGWGPEAFF. DNA of the CDR3: TGCAGTGCTGGAGGGGGATGGGGGCCTGAAGCTTTCTTT.

The V call is TRBV20-1, the J call TRBJ1-6; no firm D call. CDR1 and CDR2 (germline): DFQATT, SNEGSKA (reference sequence). Trimming removed 4 bases from V and 9 bases from J, with 10 bases in between. The CDR3 has 12 residues. CDR3 residues: CSATPITSPLHF. The DNA of the CDR3 is TGCAGTGCTACCCCTATCACTTCACCCCTCCACTTT.

This clonotype showed up just a few times. The chain combines TRBV20-1 with TRBJ1-5, with no clear D. The germline V gene has CDR1 DFQATT and CDR2 SNEGSKA (reference sequence). CDR3 size: 15 residues. V lost 0 bases to trimming and J lost 2 bases, with 11 bases between them. In DNA form, the CDR3 reads TGCAGTGCTAGAGATCTCCCAAGGGGCAATCAGCCCCAGCATTTT. Amino acid sequence: CSARDLPRGNQPQHF.

This clonotype turned up a few times. The chain combines TRBV11-3 with TRBJ2-3; D not resolved. V lost 5 bases and J 2 bases, leaving 5 bases between the germline ends. This CDR3 is 12 amino acids long. Germline CDR1 SGHNT, CDR2 YENEEA. The CDR3 sequence: CASSIHTDTQYF. The CDR3 coding sequence is TGTGCCAGCAGCATACACACAGATACGCAGTATTTT.

The rearrangement links TRBV6-2 or TRBV6-3 to TRBJ2-4; TRBD2 matches 12 bases. Germline assignment: CDR1 MNHEY and CDR2 SVGEGT. V was clipped by 2 bases and J by 0 bases; unmatched bases: 8. CDR3 length: 19 amino acids. CDR3 coding DNA: TGTGCCAGCAGTTACCGACTAGCGGGGGACCATCTAGCCAAAAACATTCAGTACTTC. Its translation is CASSYRLAGDHLAKNIQYF.

The chain couples TRBV11-2 to TRBJ2-1, with 9 bases fitting TRBD2. The CDR3 covers 15 residues. The J segment lost 4 bases and the V segment lost 1 base, leaving 2 bases of the junction unmatched. Germline V gives CDR1 SGHAT, CDR2 FQNNGV. CDR3 amino acids: CASSLGLAAYNEQFF. Here the CDR3 DNA reads TGTGCCAGCAGCTTAGGACTAGCGGCATACAATGAGCAGTTCTTC.

The gene calls are TRBV12-3 or TRBV12-4 and TRBJ2-1, with 10 bases aligning to TRBD1. The CDR3 contains 15 residues. Germline trimming cut 7 bases from V and 2 bases from J; bases unmatched to any gene: 5. CDR3 sequence (DNA): TGTGCCAGCACCGCGACAGGGGGCGCCTACAATGAGCAGTTCTTC. Residues: CASTATGGAYNEQFF.

The chain is built from TRBV2 and TRBJ1-5; D ambiguous. Per germline, CDR1 SNHLY and CDR2 FYNNEI. V was pared by 11 bases and J by 4 bases, with 15 bases between. CDR3 length equals 13 residues. CDR3 region: CACGPETNQPQHF. CDR3 DNA: TGTGCCTGTGGACCGGAAACAAATCAGCCCCAGCATTTT.

The rearrangement joins TRBV4-3 to TRBJ2-7; the match to TRBD2 covers 10 bases. This CDR3 contains 16 residues. V was pared by 1 base and J by 9 bases, with 12 bases of the junction left unmatched. Germline V lookup: CDR1 LGHNA, CDR2 YSLEER. The CDR3 is CASSQGLAGGSTRQYF. DNA for the CDR3: TGCGCCAGCAGCCAAGGTTTAGCGGGGGGATCTACGAGGCAGTACTTC.

There are a few counts of this clonotype. The chain recombines TRBV27 with TRBJ1-1; TRBD1 aligns across 9 bases. The J segment lost 4 bases and the V segment lost 8 bases, leaving 8 bases of the junction unmatched. The CDR3 has 14 residues. CDR1 is MNHEY and CDR2 is SMNVEV in the germline V gene (reference sequence). The CDR3 is CASGNRGRVTEAFF. The CDR3 DNA is TGTGCCAGCGGGAACAGGGGGCGCGTCACTGAAGCTTTCTTT.

The chain couples TRBV5-1 to TRBJ1-5; D ambiguous. The CDR3 covers 15 residues. V was trimmed by 0 bases and J by 2 bases, leaving 9 bases between them. The germline V gene encodes CDR1 SGHRS and CDR2 YFSETQ. The CDR3 loop reads CASSLAPAGNQPQHF. The CDR3 region has the DNA TGCGCCAGCAGCTTGGCTCCCGCGGGCAATCAGCCCCAGCATTTT.

This clonotype was counted between two and nine times. J is TRBJ1-2 and V is TRBV6-5, with TRBD1 matching 9 bases. CDR3 length equals 16 residues. CDR1 and CDR2 from the germline V gene are MNHEY and SVGAGI. J gave up 7 bases and V 0 bases, and 9 bases lay outside the gene matches. In nucleotides, the CDR3 is TGTGCCAGCAGTTACTCACGGACAGGGGTGGGCGGTGGCTACACCTTC. Encoded protein: CASSYSRTGVGGGYTF.

This clonotype was observed a single time. The V call is TRBV6-1, the J call TRBJ2-1; 9 nucleotides match TRBD1. V was pared by 5 bases and J by 6 bases, with 17 bases of the junction left unmatched. The CDR3 runs to 18 residues. In germline, CDR1 is MNHNS, CDR2 SASEGT. The CDR3, as DNA: TGTGCCAGCAGTCGGGACAGGGAGGAAAGTTGGAGGGGCAATGAGCAGTTCTTC. Residues: CASSRDREESWRGNEQFF.

This clonotype was counted a few times. The V gene is TRBV6-1, the J gene TRBJ1-5; 7 bases align to TRBD1. CDR1 and CDR2 from the germline V gene are MNHNS and SASEGT. After removal of 5 bases from V and 0 bases from J, the junction contained 4 bases not matched to a gene. The CDR3 contains 15 residues. For the CDR3, the DNA is TGTGCCAGCAGTCCGACAGGGTATAGCAATCAGCCCCAGCATTTT. Translated: CASSPTGYSNQPQHF.

The chain couples TRBV2 to TRBJ2-1, with D tentatively TRBD1 or TRBD2 (5 bases each). The CDR3 is 16 residues long. Trimming left V 3 bases short and J 3 bases short, with 15 bases between. CDR1 is SNHLY, CDR2 FYNNEI, per germline. CDR3 sequence: CASSEAPSGHYNEQFF. In DNA form, the CDR3 reads TGTGCCAGCAGTGAGGCCCCCAGCGGACACTACAATGAGCAGTTCTTC.

The chain combines TRBV19 with TRBJ2-7, with D perhaps given as TRBD1 or TRBD2 (5 bases each). The germline V gene encodes CDR1 LNHDA and CDR2 SQIVND (reference sequence). CDR3 length: 14 amino acids. The V and J ends lost 6 bases and 0 bases respectively, with 12 bases between them. The CDR3: CASREGPASYEQYF. The CDR3 bases are TGTGCCAGTAGAGAGGGGCCAGCCTCCTACGAGCAGTACTTC. The variable domain in full, completed from reference TRBV19 and TRBJ2-7, reads DGGITQSPKYLFRKEGQNVTLSCEQNLNHDAMYWYRQDPGQGLRLIYYSQIVNDFQKGDIAEGYSVSREKKESFPLTVTSAQKNPTAFYLCASREGPASYEQYFGPGTRLTVT.

This sequence joins TRBV28 and TRBJ1-1, with 7 bases matching TRBD1. The CDR3 totals 15 residues. With 6 bases clipped from V and 8 bases from J, the junction kept 15 bases outside the gene matches. Germline values: CDR1 MDHEN, CDR2 SYDVKM. The CDR3 nucleotides read TGTGCCAGCAGCTCGGGAGGGGGACAACAGGGGGAAGCTTTCTTT. This sequence encodes CASSSGGGQQGEAFF.

The chain has TRBV28 and TRBJ1-6, with D unresolved. Trimming cost V 11 bases and J 0 bases, with 8 bases left between them. Germline V gives CDR1 MDHEN, CDR2 SYDVKM. The CDR3 is made up of 13 amino acids. The CDR3 region has the DNA TGTGCCTTGCGGGACTCCTATAATTCACCCCTCCACTTT. Translation: CALRDSYNSPLHF.

This clonotype showed up just a few times. The CDR3 DNA reads TGTGCCAGTAGTATAGTACGCGGCTCTGGGGCCAACGTCCTGACTTTC. Amino acids: CASSIVRGSGANVLTF. The chain joins TRBV19 to TRBJ2-6; D call uncertain. This CDR3 contains 16 residues. Looked up from germline, CDR1 is LNHDA and CDR2 is SQIVND (reference sequence). Trimming cost V 1 base and J 0 bases, with 7 bases left between them.

CDR3 nucleotides: TGCGCCAGCAGCTTGTTTACAGGGAACACTGAAGCTTTCTTT. Translating it yields CASSLFTGNTEAFF. J is TRBJ1-1 and V is TRBV5-1; maybe TRBD1 (5 bases). The germline V gene encodes CDR1 SGHRS and CDR2 YFSETQ. This CDR3 has 14 amino acids. The V end was cut by 1 base, the J end by 1 base, with 8 bases between. The whole variable domain, filled in from reference TRBV5-1 and TRBJ1-1, reads KAGVTQTPRYLIKTRGQQVTLSCSPISGHRSVSWYQQTPGQGLQFLFEYFSETQRNKGNFPGRFSGRQFSNSRSEMNVSTLELGDSALYLCASSLFTGNTEAFFGQGTRLTVV.

This clonotype was seen a handful of times. The rearrangement links TRBV5-1 to TRBJ1-6; D remains unclear. The CDR3 consists of 14 residues. Germline CDR1 and CDR2: SGHRS and YFSETQ. Between the trimmed V and J ends, which lost 7 bases and 6 bases, there was a span of 14 bases. The CDR3, as DNA: TGCGCCAGCGGTACGGGCGACCTTAATTCACCCCTCCACTTT. Translated: CASGTGDLNSPLHF.

The rearrangement uses TRBV28 and TRBJ2-7; 7 bases align to TRBD1. The CDR3 consists of 14 residues. The V gene's germline CDR1 is MDHEN and CDR2 SYDVKM. With V trimmed by 5 bases and J by 4 bases, 8 bases remained unmatched. CDR3 residues: CASSNYRGPYEQYF. CDR3 DNA: TGTGCCAGCAGTAACTACAGGGGTCCTTACGAGCAGTACTTC.

This clonotype was found a few times. The chain couples TRBV7-2 to TRBJ2-7; 9 bases line up with TRBD2. The V and J ends lost 7 bases and 5 bases, in that order; junction bases with no gene match: 6. CDR1 and CDR2 (germline): SGHTA, FQGNSA. The CDR3 consists of 13 residues. The CDR3 reads CASKGLASNEQYF. The CDR3 nucleotides read TGTGCCAGCAAAGGACTAGCGTCGAACGAGCAGTACTTC.

This chain uses TRBV20-1 with TRBJ1-5; tentatively, D is TRBD1 (6 bases). V lost 5 bases and J 0 bases, leaving 17 bases between the germline ends. The CDR3 is 16 residues long. Germline-derived CDR1 and CDR2 are DFQATT and SNEGSKA (reference sequence). The CDR3 sequence: CSAANRGQPSNQPQHF. CDR3 DNA sequence: TGCAGTGCTGCAAACCGCGGACAGCCTAGCAATCAGCCCCAGCATTTT.

This clonotype has a handful of counts. The J gene is TRBJ1-2, the V gene TRBV10-3; the D is unclear. Germline V gene sequence: CDR1 ENHRY, CDR2 SYGVKD. The CDR3 is made up of 14 amino acids. Trimming shortened V by 10 bases and J by 0 bases, and 15 bases separated the two germline ends. The CDR3 is CATYKEDSNYGYTF. CDR3 bases: TGTGCCACTTATAAAGAGGACTCTAACTATGGCTACACCTTC.